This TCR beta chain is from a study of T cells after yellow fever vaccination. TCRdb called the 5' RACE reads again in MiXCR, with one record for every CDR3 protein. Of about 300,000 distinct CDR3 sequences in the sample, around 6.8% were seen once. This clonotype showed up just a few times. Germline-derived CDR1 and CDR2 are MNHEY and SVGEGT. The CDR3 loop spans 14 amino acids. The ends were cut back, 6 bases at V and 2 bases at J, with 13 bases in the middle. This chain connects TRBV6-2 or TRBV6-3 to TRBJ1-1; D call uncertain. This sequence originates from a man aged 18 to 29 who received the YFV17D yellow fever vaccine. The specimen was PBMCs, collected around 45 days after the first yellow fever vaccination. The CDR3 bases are TGTGCCAGCAGGAGTTTGGCCCAAAACACTGAAGCTTTCTTT. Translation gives CASRSLAQNTEAFF.